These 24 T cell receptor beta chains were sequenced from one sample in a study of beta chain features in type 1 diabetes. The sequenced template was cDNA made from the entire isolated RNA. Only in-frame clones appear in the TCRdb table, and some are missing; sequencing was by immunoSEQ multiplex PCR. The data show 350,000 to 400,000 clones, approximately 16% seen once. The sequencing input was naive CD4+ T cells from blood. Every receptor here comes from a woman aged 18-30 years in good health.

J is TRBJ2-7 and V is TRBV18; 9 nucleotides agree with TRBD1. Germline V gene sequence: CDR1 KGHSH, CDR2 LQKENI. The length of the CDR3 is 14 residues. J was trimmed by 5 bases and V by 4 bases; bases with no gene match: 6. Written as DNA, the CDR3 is TGTGCCAGCTCACAGCGGACAGGGGAAAACGAGCAGTACTTC. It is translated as CASSQRTGENEQYF. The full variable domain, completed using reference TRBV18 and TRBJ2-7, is NAGVMQNPRHLVRRRGQEARLRCSPMKGHSHVYWYRQLPEEGLKFMVYLQKENIIDESGMPKERFSAEFPKEGPSILRIQQVVRGDSAAYFCASSQRTGENEQYFGPGTRLTVT.

CDR3 amino acids: CASSPLPGQGSETQYF. DNA for the CDR3: TGTGCCAGCAGCCCGCTTCCGGGACAGGGTTCAGAGACCCAGTACTTC. The chain employs TRBV7-9 and TRBJ2-5; 9 bases are a match to TRBD1. The CDR3 has 16 amino acids. J was trimmed by 4 bases and V by 5 bases; bases with no gene match: 11. CDR1 and CDR2 (germline): SEHNR, FQNEAQ (reference sequence). Complete variable domain (other parts from reference TRBV7-9 and TRBJ2-5): DTGVSQNPRHKITKRGQNVTFRCDPISEHNRLYWYRQTLGQGPEFLTYFQNEAQLEKSRLLSDRFSAERPKGSFSTLEIQRTEQGDSAMYLCASSPLPGQGSETQYFGPGTRLLVL.

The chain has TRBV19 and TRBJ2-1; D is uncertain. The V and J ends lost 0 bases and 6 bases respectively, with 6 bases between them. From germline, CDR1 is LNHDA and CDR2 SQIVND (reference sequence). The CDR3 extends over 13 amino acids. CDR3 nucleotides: TGTGCCAGTAGTATAGAGTCGGTCAATGAGCAGTTCTTC. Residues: CASSIESVNEQFF.

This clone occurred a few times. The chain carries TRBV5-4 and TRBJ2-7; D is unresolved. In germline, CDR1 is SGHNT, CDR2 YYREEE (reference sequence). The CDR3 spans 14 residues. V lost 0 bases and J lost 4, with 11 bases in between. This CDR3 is CASSLDGGRYEQYF. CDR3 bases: TGTGCCAGCAGCTTGGACGGCGGTCGATACGAGCAGTACTTC.

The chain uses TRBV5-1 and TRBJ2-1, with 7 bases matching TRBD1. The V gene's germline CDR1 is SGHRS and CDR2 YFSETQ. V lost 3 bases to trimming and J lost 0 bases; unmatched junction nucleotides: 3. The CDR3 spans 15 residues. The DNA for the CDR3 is TGCGCCAGCAGCTACCGGGACAGCTCCTACAATGAGCAGTTCTTC. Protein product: CASSYRDSSYNEQFF.

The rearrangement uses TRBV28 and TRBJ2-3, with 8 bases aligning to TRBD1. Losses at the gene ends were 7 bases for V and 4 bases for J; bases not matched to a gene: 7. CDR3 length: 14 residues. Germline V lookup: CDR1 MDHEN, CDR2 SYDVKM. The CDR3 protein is CASNPQGAADTQYF. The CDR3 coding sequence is TGTGCCAGCAACCCTCAGGGGGCCGCAGATACGCAGTATTTT.

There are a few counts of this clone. CDR3 coding DNA: TGTGCCACCAGCGGACTAGCGGTAGCCAAAAACATTCAGTACTTC. Encoded protein: CATSGLAVAKNIQYF. The V call is TRBV15, the J call TRBJ2-4; 10 bases map to TRBD2. V was pared by 5 bases and J by 0 bases, with 1 base of the junction left unmatched. Germline V gene sequence: CDR1 LNHNV, CDR2 YYDKDF (reference sequence). The CDR3 is 15 amino acids. Full variable domain (missing parts from reference TRBV15 and TRBJ2-4): DAMVIQNPRYQVTQFGKPVTLSCSQTLNHNVMYWYQQKSSQAPKLLFHYYDKDFNNEADTPDNFQSRRPNTSFCFLDIRSPGLGDTAMYLCATSGLAVAKNIQYFGAGTRLSVL.

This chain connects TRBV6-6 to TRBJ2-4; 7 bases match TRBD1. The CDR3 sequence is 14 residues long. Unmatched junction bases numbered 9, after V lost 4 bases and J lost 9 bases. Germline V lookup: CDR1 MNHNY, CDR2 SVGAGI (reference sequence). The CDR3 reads CASSSRDRGTIQYF. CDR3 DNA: TGTGCCAGCAGTTCCCGGGACAGAGGGACCATTCAGTACTTC.

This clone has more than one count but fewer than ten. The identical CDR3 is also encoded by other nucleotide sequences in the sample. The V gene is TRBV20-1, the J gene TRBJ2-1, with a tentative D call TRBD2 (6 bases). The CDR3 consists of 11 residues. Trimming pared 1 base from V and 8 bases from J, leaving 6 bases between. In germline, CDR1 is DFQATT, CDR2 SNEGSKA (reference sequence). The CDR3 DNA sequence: TGCAGTGCTAGAGGGAGGGATGAGCAGTTCTTC. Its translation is CSARGRDEQFF.

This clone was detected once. Here the CDR3 reads CASSPGNSGRAAHEQYF. For the CDR3, the DNA is TGTGCCAGCTCACCAGGTAATAGCGGGAGAGCGGCCCACGAGCAGTACTTC. The chain links TRBV18 to TRBJ2-7; 9 positions match TRBD2. There are 17 residues in the CDR3. Germline trimming cut 2 bases from V and 5 bases from J; bases unmatched to any gene: 13. Germline CDR1 reads KGHSH; CDR2 reads LQKENI.

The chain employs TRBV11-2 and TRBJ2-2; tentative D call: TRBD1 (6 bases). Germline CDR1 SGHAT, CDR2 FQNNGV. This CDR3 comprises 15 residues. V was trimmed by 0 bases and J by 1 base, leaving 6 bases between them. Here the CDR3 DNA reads TGTGCCAGCAGCTTAGAAGGGGGGAACACCGGGGAGCTGTTTTTT. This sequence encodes CASSLEGGNTGELFF. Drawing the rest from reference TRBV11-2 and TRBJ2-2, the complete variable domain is EAGVAQSPRYKIIEKRQSVAFWCNPISGHATLYWYQQILGQGPKLLIQFQNNGVVDDSQLPKDRFSAERLKGVDSTLKIQPAKLEDSAVYLCASSLEGGNTGELFFGEGSRLTVL.

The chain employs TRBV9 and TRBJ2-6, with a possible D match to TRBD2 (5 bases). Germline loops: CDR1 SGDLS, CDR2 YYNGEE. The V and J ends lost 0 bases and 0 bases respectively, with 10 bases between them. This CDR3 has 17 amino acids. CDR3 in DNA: TGTGCCAGCAGCGTAGGGCTGGGAGACTCTGGGGCCAACGTCCTGACTTTC. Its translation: CASSVGLGDSGANVLTF.

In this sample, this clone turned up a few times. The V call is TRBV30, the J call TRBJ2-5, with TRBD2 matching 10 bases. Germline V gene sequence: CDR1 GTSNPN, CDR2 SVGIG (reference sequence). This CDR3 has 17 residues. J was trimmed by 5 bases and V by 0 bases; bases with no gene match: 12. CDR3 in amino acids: CAWSVPQKVAGGETQYF. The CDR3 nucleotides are TGTGCCTGGAGTGTCCCCCAAAAGGTAGCGGGAGGTGAGACCCAGTACTTC. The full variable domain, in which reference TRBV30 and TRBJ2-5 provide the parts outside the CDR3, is SQTIHQWPATLVQPVGSPLSLECTVEGTSNPNLYWYRQAAGRGLQLLFYSVGIGQISSEVPQNLSASRPQDRQFILSSKKLLLSDSGFYLCAWSVPQKVAGGETQYFGPGTRLLVL.

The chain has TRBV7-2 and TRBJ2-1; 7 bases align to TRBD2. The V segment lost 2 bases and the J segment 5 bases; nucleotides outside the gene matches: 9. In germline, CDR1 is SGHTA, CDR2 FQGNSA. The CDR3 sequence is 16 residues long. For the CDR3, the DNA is TGTGCCAGCAGCTTAAGTTTCGGACTAGAAGACAATGAGCAGTTCTTC. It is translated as CASSLSFGLEDNEQFF.

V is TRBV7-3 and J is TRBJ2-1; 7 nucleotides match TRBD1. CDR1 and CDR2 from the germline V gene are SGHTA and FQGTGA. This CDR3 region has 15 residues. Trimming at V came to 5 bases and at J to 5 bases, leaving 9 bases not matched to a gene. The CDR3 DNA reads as TGTGCCAGCAGCCGTCCGGGACAGAGAAACAATGAGCAGTTCTTC. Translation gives CASSRPGQRNNEQFF.

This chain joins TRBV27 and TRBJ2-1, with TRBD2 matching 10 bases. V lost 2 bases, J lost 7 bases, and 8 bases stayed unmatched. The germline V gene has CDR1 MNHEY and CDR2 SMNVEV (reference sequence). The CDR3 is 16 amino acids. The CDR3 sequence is CASSLIPASGSNEQFF. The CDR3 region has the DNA TGTGCCAGCAGTTTAATCCCGGCTAGCGGGAGTAATGAGCAGTTCTTC.

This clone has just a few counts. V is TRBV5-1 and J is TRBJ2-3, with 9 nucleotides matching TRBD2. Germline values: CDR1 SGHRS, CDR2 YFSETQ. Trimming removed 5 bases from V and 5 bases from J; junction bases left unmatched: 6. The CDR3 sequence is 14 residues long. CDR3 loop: CASSWTSDRDTQYF. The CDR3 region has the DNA TGCGCCAGCAGTTGGACTAGCGACAGAGATACGCAGTATTTT.

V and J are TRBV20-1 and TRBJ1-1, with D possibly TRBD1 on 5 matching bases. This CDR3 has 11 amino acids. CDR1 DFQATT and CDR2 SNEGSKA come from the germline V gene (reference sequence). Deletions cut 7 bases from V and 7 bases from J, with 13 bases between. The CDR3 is CSDGGKIEAFF. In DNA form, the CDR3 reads TGCAGTGACGGGGGGAAAATTGAAGCTTTCTTT.

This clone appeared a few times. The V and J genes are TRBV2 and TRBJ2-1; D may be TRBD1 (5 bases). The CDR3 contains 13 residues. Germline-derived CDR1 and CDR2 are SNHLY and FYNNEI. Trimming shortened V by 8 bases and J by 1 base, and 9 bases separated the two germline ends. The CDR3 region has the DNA TGTGCCAGCGGTCAGGGTTCCTACAATGAGCAGTTCTTC. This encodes CASGQGSYNEQFF.

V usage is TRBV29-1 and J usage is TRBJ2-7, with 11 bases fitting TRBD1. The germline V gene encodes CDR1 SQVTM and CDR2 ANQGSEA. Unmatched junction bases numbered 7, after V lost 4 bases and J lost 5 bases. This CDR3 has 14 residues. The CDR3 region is CSVGRTGGIDEQYF. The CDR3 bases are TGCAGCGTTGGTAGGACAGGGGGCATCGACGAGCAGTACTTC.

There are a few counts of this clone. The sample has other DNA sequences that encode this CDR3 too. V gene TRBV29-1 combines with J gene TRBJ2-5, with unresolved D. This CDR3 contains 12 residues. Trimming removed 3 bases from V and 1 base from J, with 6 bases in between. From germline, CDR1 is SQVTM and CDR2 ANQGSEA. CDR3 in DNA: TGCAGCGTTGATCCCGTCCAAGAGACCCAGTACTTC. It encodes CSVDPVQETQYF.

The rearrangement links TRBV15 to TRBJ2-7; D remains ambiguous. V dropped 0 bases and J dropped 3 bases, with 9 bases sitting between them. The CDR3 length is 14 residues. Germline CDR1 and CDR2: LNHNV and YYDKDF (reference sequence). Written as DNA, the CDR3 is TGTGCCACCAGCAGAGATGCAGGCGACTACGAGCAGTACTTC. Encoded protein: CATSRDAGDYEQYF. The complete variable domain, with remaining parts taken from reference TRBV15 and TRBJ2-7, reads DAMVIQNPRYQVTQFGKPVTLSCSQTLNHNVMYWYQQKSSQAPKLLFHYYDKDFNNEADTPDNFQSRRPNTSFCFLDIRSPGLGDTAMYLCATSRDAGDYEQYFGPGTRLTVT.

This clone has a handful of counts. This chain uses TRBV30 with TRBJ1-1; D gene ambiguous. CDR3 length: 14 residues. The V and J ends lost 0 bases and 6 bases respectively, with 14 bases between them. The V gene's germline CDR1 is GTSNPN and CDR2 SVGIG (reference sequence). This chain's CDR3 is CAWSVPGGWPEAFF. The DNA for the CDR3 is TGTGCCTGGAGTGTACCAGGCGGGTGGCCTGAAGCTTTCTTT.

The CDR3 DNA is TGTGCCAGCAGACAACAGGATGAAGCTTTCTTT. This translates into CASRQQDEAFF. The chain links TRBV11-1 to TRBJ1-1; D possibly corresponds to TRBD1 (5 bases). This CDR3 is 11 amino acids long. Trimming cost V 6 bases and J 7 bases, with 9 bases left between them. Germline V gene sequence: CDR1 SGHAT, CDR2 FQDESV (reference sequence).